This T cell receptor (beta chain) was recorded in a study of blood T cell repertoires in COVID-19. TCRdb keeps only in-frame clones here, not all; method: immunoSEQ multiplex PCR. The sample lists over 120,000 clones, approximately 89% occurring once. With 2 bases removed from V and 5 bases from J, the gap between germline ends came to 21 bases. The CDR3 loop spans 17 amino acids. CDR1 is SGHTA, CDR2 FQGNSA, per germline. This TCR was recovered from a woman aged 50 to 60 with acute or convalescent COVID-19. This chain joins TRBV7-2 and TRBJ2-5, with a possible D match to TRBD2 (6 bases). The sample comprised peripheral blood. This chain's CDR3 is CASSLRVGGLGLETQYF. For the CDR3, the DNA is TGTGCCAGCAGCTTAAGAGTTGGGGGGTTGGGGTTGGAGACCCAGTACTTC. Together with reference TRBV7-2 and TRBJ2-5, the CDR3 gives the full variable domain: GAGVSQSPSNKVTEKGKDVELRCDPISGHTALYWYRQSLGQGLEFLIYFQGNSAPDKSGLPSDRFSAERTGGSVSTLTIQRTQQEDSAVYLCASSLRVGGLGLETQYFGPGTRLLVL.